These T cell receptor beta chains were read from a single sample in a study of Ad26.COV2.S vaccination and SARS-CoV-2 variants. Assay used: immunoSEQ multiplex PCR; TCRdb lists only in-frame clones, some missing. The sample consists of 400,000 to 450,000 clones, 75% to 95% of them appearing once. The source material was peripheral blood, sampled in a trial of Ad26.COV2.S vaccine versus placebo. These receptors all stem from a person between 18 and 60 years old who received the Ad26.COV2.S COVID-19 vaccine or a placebo. Each CDR3 is given with its conserved first and last residue. D genes are given only for firm matches. Not all rows give a size; the values are once, few, many and, for expanded clones, a class.

TRBJ2-7	-	TRBV2	-	CASTLGLYEQYF	TGTGCCAGCACCCTCGGACTTTACGAGCAGTACTTC
TRBJ2-7	TRBD2	TRBV18	-	CASSLDLAGDSYEQYF	TGTGCCAGCTCACTAGACCTAGCGGGAGACTCCTACGAGCAGTACTTC
TRBJ1-1	-	TRBV7-2	-	CASSLYGNMNTEAFF	TGTGCCAGCAGCTTATACGGAAACATGAACACTGAAGCTTTCTTT
TRBJ2-3	-	TRBV15	-	CATSRGETGVTDTQYF	TGTGCCACCAGCAGAGGCGAGACAGGAGTCACAGATACGCAGTATTTT
TRBJ1-2	-	TRBV6-5	once	CASSKLQGILYGYTF	TGTGCCAGCAGCAAACTGCAGGGAATCCTCTATGGCTACACCTTC
TRBJ1-1	-	TRBV9	once	CASSVTAIGTEAFF	TGTGCCAGCAGCGTAACGGCGATCGGGACTGAAGCTTTCTTT
TRBJ1-1	-	TRBV28	-	CASSIGTSEAFF	TGTGCCAGCAGCATAGGGACTTCTGAAGCTTTCTTT
TRBJ2-1	TRBD2	TRBV7-8	-	CASSLTAGGGDEQFF	TGTGCCAGCAGCTTAACAGCGGGAGGGGGGGATGAGCAGTTCTTC
TRBJ2-3	-	TRBV10-2	-	CASSESVASTDTQYF	TGCGCCAGCAGTGAGTCGGTTGCTAGCACAGATACGCAGTATTTT
TRBJ2-2	-	TRBV7-2	once	CASSQPGGELFF	TGTGCCAGCAGCCAGCCCGGCGGGGAGCTGTTTTTT
TRBJ2-1	-	TRBV19	-	CASSIDFYNEQFF	TGTGCCAGTAGTATAGATTTTTACAATGAGCAGTTCTTC
TRBJ1-2	-	TRBV7-9	-	CASSLDRLPKGYTF	TGTGCCAGCAGCTTAGACAGACTCCCCAAGGGCTACACCTTC
TRBJ2-3	TRBD2	TRBV29-1	-	CSVEGAQTSSYTDTQYF	TGCAGCGTTGAAGGGGCCCAGACTAGCAGCTACACAGATACGCAGTATTTT
TRBJ1-2	TRBD1	TRBV18	-	CASSPTRRQGTNYGYTF	TGTGCCAGCTCACCCACAAGACGACAGGGTACTAACTATGGCTACACCTTC
TRBJ2-2	TRBD2	TRBV27	once	CASSLIAGKSTGELFF	TGTGCCAGCAGTTTAATAGCGGGAAAGAGCACCGGGGAGCTGTTTTTT
TRBJ1-4	TRBD1	TRBV7-6	-	CASSLATGANEKLFF	TGTGCCAGCAGCTTAGCTACAGGGGCTAATGAAAAACTGTTTTTT
TRBJ2-1	TRBD2	TRBV9	-	CASTLGPPLAGGPGEQFF	TGTGCCAGCACCCTCGGCCCCCCTCTAGCGGGAGGGCCGGGTGAGCAGTTCTTC
TRBJ2-7	TRBD2	TRBV27	-	CASSSVLLAGVSYEQYF	TGTGCCAGCAGTTCGGTACTACTAGCGGGAGTCTCCTACGAGCAGTACTTC
TRBJ2-4	TRBD1	TRBV28	-	CASSFDQDRENIQYF	TGTGCCAGCAGTTTCGATCAGGACAGGGAAAACATTCAGTACTTC
TRBJ2-7	TRBD2	TRBV18	-	CASSPPGLAYEQYF	TGTGCCAGCTCACCACCGGGACTAGCGTACGAGCAGTACTTC
TRBJ2-3	-	TRBV6-5	-	CASSYKPGGAGTQYF	TGTGCCAGCAGTTACAAGCCAGGGGGGGCTGGTACGCAGTATTTT
TRBJ2-2	TRBD2	TRBV27	-	CASSLLKGGLADGGGELFF	TGTGCCAGCAGTTTATTAAAGGGGGGACTAGCGGACGGTGGCGGGGAGCTGTTTTTT
TRBJ2-1	-	TRBV7-9	-	CASRPKVAGESGGDEQFF	TGTGCCAGCAGACCAAAGGTCGCAGGGGAGTCGGGTGGCGATGAGCAGTTCTTC
TRBJ1-1	-	TRBV7-2	-	CASSYRTENTEAFF	TGTGCCAGCAGCTACCGGACAGAGAACACTGAAGCTTTCTTT
TRBJ2-7	TRBD1	TRBV19	-	CASKGGQDVYEQYF	TGTGCCAGTAAGGGCGGACAGGACGTTTACGAGCAGTACTTC
TRBJ2-2	TRBD2	TRBV7-9	-	CASSLLGAGRGTGELFF	TGTGCCAGCAGCTTGCTCGGAGCGGGGCGGGGCACCGGGGAGCTGTTTTTT
TRBJ2-5	-	TRBV6-2/TRBV6-3	-	CASSSGFQETQYF	TGTGCCAGCAGTTCAGGATTTCAAGAGACCCAGTACTTC
TRBJ2-6	-	TRBV5-5	once	CASSLVAGASGANVLTF	TGTGCCAGCAGCTTGGTTGCTGGAGCCTCTGGGGCCAACGTCCTGACTTTC
TRBJ2-1	TRBD1	TRBV6-5	-	CASSSRDRGFNEQFF	TGTGCCAGCAGTTCCCGGGACAGGGGATTCAATGAGCAGTTCTTC
TRBJ2-7	TRBD2	TRBV5-8	-	CASSSNVGLAAYEQYF	TGTGCCAGCAGCTCGAACGTCGGACTAGCAGCCTACGAGCAGTACTTC
TRBJ2-2	TRBD1	TRBV4-3	-	CASSQEDFKGQGLWSGELFF	TGCGCCAGCAGCCAAGAAGACTTCAAGGGACAGGGGTTGTGGTCCGGGGAGCTGTTTTTT
TRBJ1-3	-	TRBV6-5	-	CASSYDSGNTIYF	TGTGCCAGCAGTTACGACAGTGGAAACACCATATATTTT
TRBJ1-1	-	TRBV6-2/TRBV6-3	-	CASSFALTNRDKGGLNTEAFF	TGTGCCAGCAGTTTTGCTTTGACAAACCGGGACAAGGGAGGATTGAACACTGAAGCTTTCTTT
TRBJ2-7	-	TRBV6-6	-	CASSSPGFYEQYF	TGTGCCAGCAGTTCTCCGGGCTTTTACGAGCAGTACTTC
TRBJ2-7	-	TRBV20-1	few	CSARGPYEQYF	TGCAGTGCGAGAGGCCCCTACGAGCAGTACTTC
TRBJ1-1	-	TRBV29-1	-	CSAEGILGGTEAFF	TGCAGCGCCGAGGGCATACTGGGGGGCACTGAAGCTTTCTTT
TRBJ1-2	TRBD1	TRBV19	-	CASSIRTGADGYTF	TGTGCCAGTAGTATTCGCACAGGGGCTGATGGCTACACCTTC
TRBJ2-1	-	TRBV14	-	CASSQALPSEQFF	TGTGCCAGCAGCCAAGCTCTACCGTCTGAGCAGTTCTTC
TRBJ2-1	-	TRBV6-2/TRBV6-3	-	CASSRGEGVNEQFF	TGTGCCAGCAGTAGAGGGGAGGGGGTCAATGAGCAGTTCTTC
TRBJ2-1	-	TRBV19	-	CASSTTSMAEQFF	TGTGCCAGTAGCACGACTAGTATGGCTGAGCAGTTCTTC
TRBJ2-7	TRBD2	TRBV15	once	CATSRGTSGTYEQYF	TGTGCCACCAGCAGAGGGACTAGCGGCACCTACGAGCAGTACTTC
TRBJ1-3	TRBD1	TRBV18	-	CASSEVQGSGNTIYF	TGTGCCAGCTCGGAGGTACAGGGGTCTGGAAACACCATATATTTT
TRBJ2-7	TRBD1	TRBV19	-	CASTPRQGAWEQYF	TGTGCCAGTACGCCAAGACAGGGGGCGTGGGAGCAGTACTTC
TRBJ1-6	TRBD1	TRBV29-1	-	CSVSGTGNSPLHF	TGCAGCGTCTCCGGGACAGGGAATTCACCCCTCCACTTT
TRBJ2-1	-	TRBV18	-	CASSGDVSGEQFF	TGTGCCAGCTCGGGGGATGTGTCGGGTGAGCAGTTCTTC